Reported below is one TCR beta chain. The CDR3 consists of 15 residues. V lost 6 bases and J lost 3, with 15 bases in between. Germline V gene lookup returns CDR1 WSHSY and CDR2 SAAADI. The data were obtained in a study of CD8 T cells in Susac syndrome. The RNA, about 0.45 to 1 ug, was put through reverse transcription using random hexamers. TCR beta CDR3 was amplified by immunoSEQ multiplex PCR. This amplification extended across 54 Vbeta and 13 Jbeta segments. TCRdb itself ran the immunoSEQ multiplex PCR reads through MiXCR, one entry per CDR3 protein. Of some 450,000 distinct CDR3 sequences in the sample, approximately 85% were seen once.

This chain joins TRBV10-2 and TRBJ2-1, with D possibly being TRBD2 (5 bases). This receptor was identified in a human donor with multiple sclerosis. The specimen sequenced was CD8+ T cells from PBMCs. DNA of the CDR3: TGCGCCAGCAGCCCGGCCCCCCGGGGCTACAATGAGCAGTTCTTC. It specifies CASSPAPRGYNEQFF.